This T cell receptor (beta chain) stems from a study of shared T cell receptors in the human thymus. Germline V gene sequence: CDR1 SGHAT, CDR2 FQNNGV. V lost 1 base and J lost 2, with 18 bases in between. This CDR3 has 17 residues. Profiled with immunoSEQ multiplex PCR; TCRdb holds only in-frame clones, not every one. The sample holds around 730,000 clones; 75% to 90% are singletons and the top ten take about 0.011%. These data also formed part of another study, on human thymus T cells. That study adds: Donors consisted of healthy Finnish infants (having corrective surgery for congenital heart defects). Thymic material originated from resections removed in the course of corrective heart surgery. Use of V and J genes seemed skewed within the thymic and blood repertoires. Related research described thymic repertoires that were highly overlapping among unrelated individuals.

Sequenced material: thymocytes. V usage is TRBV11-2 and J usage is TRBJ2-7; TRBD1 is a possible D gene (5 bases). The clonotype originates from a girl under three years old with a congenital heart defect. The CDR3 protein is CASSLVGQGFSAYEQYF. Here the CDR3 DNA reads TGTGCCAGCAGCTTAGTCGGGCAGGGATTCTCCGCCTACGAGCAGTACTTC.